This T cell receptor beta chain appears in the sequencing data of a study of blood T cell repertoires in COVID-19 (dated by TCRdb to the early 2020s). Describing the broader study: Collaborator samples came from the United States, Italy and Spain and covered acute and convalescent phases of COVID-19. HLA class I and class II types, where available, came from metadata supplied by the sample provider rather than from assay-based typing. The prospective study material was composed of cDNA or gDNA derived from T cells, B-cell-depleted T cells, or PBMCs. Sample metadata almost always included a de-identified subject ID, COVID-19 status, age in years and sex. Deeply sampled blood TCRbeta repertoires from subjects exposed to, actively infected with, or recovered from COVID-19 were included in the dataset. A freely available public database, intended as a resource for researchers studying the immune response to SARS-CoV-2, is where the repertoires were released. The samples were drawn from two sources: the first 160 participants of the ongoing ImmuneRACE study, and 950 to 1,500 subjects contributed by 6 global collaborators.

What the research found in general, with its limitations: The quantity of clinical and demographic metadata differed by source and by participant and was supplied without curation.

Whole blood was collected in K2EDTA tubes by collaborating institutions according to the institutions' own protocols. For TCRbeta analysis, collaborator samples were shipped as frozen whole blood, as isolated PBMCs, or as DNA extracted from either sample type. TCRbeta CDR3 regions were amplified from genomic DNA by means of the immunoSEQ Assay, a bias-controlled multiplex PCR. On the authors' methods: The number of nucleated cells in each sample was estimated from the amplification of reference gene primers within the assay. To quantify the absolute abundance of each unique TCRbeta CDR3 rearrangement, sequence reads were collapsed and filtered. For each sample, productive Simpson clonality was calculated as the square root of Simpson's diversity index over productive rearrangements. The immuneACCESS repertoire file appears here via TCRdb, limited to in-frame rearrangements. These files lack a portion of the clones; in checked studies, under half of the deficit traces to unresolved V genes, and the cause of the others is not known. V, J and clone size were drawn from that table, and D and trimming were deduced from the DNA. Counted in this sample were more than 45,000 clones; around 85% of them appeared once. 5.5% to 6% of the sample goes to the ten largest clones.

Only a few counts were recorded for this clone. Which antigen it targets is not known. One base away there is no much larger clone; base qualities are not given. The sample taken for sequencing was peripheral blood. This receptor was taken from an older woman with acute or convalescent COVID-19.

At the DNA level, the sequence is TGTGCCACCAGCAGAGATCCGGGGGGGTATGAAAAACTGTTTTTT. This translates into CATSRDPGGYEKLFF. Rearrangement joined TRBV15 to TRBJ1-4; D gene: possibly TRBD1, on 5 matching bases. The CDR3 holds 15 amino acids from the cysteine to the phenylalanine. Just CDR3 DNA is preserved here, 45 bases in frame from base 1. Cut back by 0 bases and 6 bases, the V and J ends lie 11 bases apart. The germline V gene (reference sequence) supplies CDR1 LNHNV and CDR2 YYDKDF.